This TCR beta chain was sequenced during a study of blood T cell repertoires in COVID-19. The wider study: Whether acute or convalescent, the COVID-19 samples came from the United States, Italy and Spain. Sources were T cells, B-cell-depleted T cells, or PBMCs; the material itself was cDNA or gDNA.

Original data processing: Reference gene primer amplification gave nucleated cell count estimates. Profiling relied on immunoSEQ multiplex PCR, and the TCRdb table lists in-frame clones only, not all of them. D and trimming come from the DNA, and the V and J calls and clone size come from that table. The sample carries around 250,000 clones, 75% to 90% recorded once. Sequenced sample: peripheral blood. The receptor was isolated from a woman aged 35 to 49 who had recovered from COVID-19.

The CDR3, as DNA: TGTGCCAGCAGTACCCAAGGGGGAAGCGGCTACACCTTC. As protein: CASSTQGGSGYTF. The chain carries TRBV6-5 and TRBJ1-2; D perhaps matches TRBD1 (6 bases). Trimming cost V 5 bases and J 8 bases, with 15 bases left between them. Germline V gene sequence: CDR1 MNHEY, CDR2 SVGAGI. The CDR3 sequence is 13 residues long.